The rows below give T cell receptor beta chains drawn from one sample of a study of cytomegalovirus exposure and HLA in healthy donors. Sequencing was performed with immunoSEQ multiplex PCR; in TCRdb, only in-frame clones are kept and a portion is missing. The data include about 130,000 clones; the top ten clones carry 2% to 2.5%. Sequences were obtained from PBMCs. The receptors shown here come from a man aged 35 to 55 in good health and CMV-seronegative. CDR3s include the opening cysteine and the closing phenylalanine or tryptophan. The D gene is left open where the match is weak.

cdr3_nt cdr3_aa j_call v_call cdr3_length d_call
TGTGCCAGCTCAGACACCGCCAATGAAAAACTGTTTTTT CASSDTANEKLFF TRBJ1-4 TRBV18 13 -
TGTGCCAGCAGCTTAGGTCGGGGGACCTACGAGCAGTACTTC CASSLGRGTYEQYF TRBJ2-7 TRBV7-8 14 -
TGTGCCAGCAGCCAAGGTTTCTTGGAGGAGCAGTTCTTC CASSQGFLEEQFF TRBJ2-1 TRBV4-2 13 -
TGTGCCAGCAGCTCGGACAGGGTAGATGGCTACACCTTC CASSSDRVDGYTF TRBJ1-2 TRBV7-6 13 TRBD1
TGCGCCAGCAGACTATCTGGCGGGAAATTGATAGAGACCCAGTACTTC CASRLSGGKLIETQYF TRBJ2-5 TRBV5-1 16 -
TGTGCCAGCAGATCAACAGATACGCAGTATTTT CASRSTDTQYF TRBJ2-3 TRBV28 11 -
TGTGCCAGCAGCTCCGCCGCGAGTCAGCCCCAGCATTTT CASSSAASQPQHF TRBJ1-5 TRBV11-2 13 -
TGTGCCAGCAGCTCACTTCTCATGAACACTGAAGCTTTCTTT CASSSLLMNTEAFF TRBJ1-1 TRBV7-2 14 -
TGTGCCAGCAGTTTAACAGGGGTATGGCCCGGGGAGCTGTTTTTT CASSLTGVWPGELFF TRBJ2-2 TRBV27 15 TRBD1
TGTGCCAGTAGTATGGAAGGGGGTGGCCACACTGAAGCTTTCTTT CASSMEGGGHTEAFF TRBJ1-1 TRBV19 15 -
TGTGCCAGCACCCAGATCCCTAGAGATTCACCCCTCCACTTT CASTQIPRDSPLHF TRBJ1-6 TRBV6-5 14 -
TGTGCCAACAGTTTAGGGACAGCCGGTGACACCATATATTTT CANSLGTAGDTIYF TRBJ1-3 TRBV28 14 TRBD1
TGTGCCAGCAGCCAAGTCACGGGGGGCTACGAGCAGTACTTC CASSQVTGGYEQYF TRBJ2-7 TRBV4-2 14 TRBD2
TGTGCCTGGACCACAGGGGGCCTCCCGTACTTC CAWTTGGLPYF TRBJ2-7 TRBV30 11 TRBD1
TGCGCCAGCAGCTTGGGCGGGAGTAGTCCCGAGCAGTACTTC CASSLGGSSPEQYF TRBJ2-7 TRBV5-1 14 TRBD2
TGTGCCAGCAGCTTGAGGGACAGGCGTACTAGGAATTCACCCCTCCACTTT CASSLRDRRTRNSPLHF TRBJ1-6 TRBV5-6 17 TRBD1
TGCAGCGTTGAAGCCGGCACAGATACGCAGTATTTT CSVEAGTDTQYF TRBJ2-3 TRBV29-1 12 -
TGTGCCAGCAGCAAAGAAGAAAGCGGGAGGCCCGCGGGGGAGCTGTTTTTT CASSKEESGRPAGELFF TRBJ2-2 TRBV21-1 17 -
TGTGCCAGCAGCTTCCTCGGACTAGCCCCCTACGAGCAGTACTTC CASSFLGLAPYEQYF TRBJ2-7 TRBV11-3 15 TRBD2
TGTGCCAGCAGCTTAGATCGGCTAGCGGGAGATGAGCAGTTCTTC CASSLDRLAGDEQFF TRBJ2-1 TRBV11-2 15 TRBD2
TGTGCCAGCAGCGCTCGGACTAGCGGGAGGATCACAGATACGCAGTATTTT CASSARTSGRITDTQYF TRBJ2-3 TRBV2 17 TRBD2
TGTGCCAGCAGTGCCCTGACAGGTTCAAGACATGGCTACACCTTC CASSALTGSRHGYTF TRBJ1-2 TRBV2 15 -
TGTGCCAGTAGCCGCTTAACCGACGCGGCAGTTCAGCCCCAGCATTTT CASSRLTDAAVQPQHF TRBJ1-5 TRBV19 16 -
TGCGCCAGCAGCCCCGGACAGGGACTATCCTACGAGCAGTACTTC CASSPGQGLSYEQYF TRBJ2-7 TRBV4-1 15 -
TGTGCCAGCAGCCTAGGGCGGAGGGACTCTTCCTACGAGCAGTACTTC CASSLGRRDSSYEQYF TRBJ2-7 TRBV7-6 16 -
TGTGCCAGCAGCTTGGGGGCTAGAGGGAATGAGCAGTTCTTC CASSLGARGNEQFF TRBJ2-1 TRBV5-6 14 -